The 4 T cell receptor beta chains below come from one sample, sequenced in a study of T cell responses to AZD1222 COVID-19 vaccine. Profiled with immunoSEQ multiplex PCR; TCRdb holds only in-frame clones, not every one. This table has around 95,000 clones, around nine tenths appearing once. The sample here was peripheral blood, taken on day 0 of AZD1222 vaccination. The source of these receptors is an adult in good health.

The gene calls are TRBV29-1 and TRBJ2-2; a possible D gene is TRBD1 (5 bases). Germline V gives CDR1 SQVTM, CDR2 ANQGSEA. The CDR3 runs to 9 residues. V gave up 4 bases and J gave up 13 bases, with 7 bases separating them. In DNA form, the CDR3 reads TGCAGCGTTGTTAGGGGGCTGTTTTTT. As protein: CSVVRGLFF.

This chain joins TRBV19 and TRBJ1-5; D unresolved. The CDR3 loop spans 14 amino acids. CDR1 is LNHDA, CDR2 SQIVND, per germline (reference sequence). V was pared by 4 bases and J by 8 bases, with 15 bases between. The CDR3 nucleotides read TGTGCCAGTAGTAGAGTCTCTATCGATGAGCCCCAGCATTTT. Translation gives CASSRVSIDEPQHF.

J is TRBJ2-3 and V is TRBV14; D remains unclear. CDR3 size: 17 residues. Germline values: CDR1 SGHDN, CDR2 FVKESK. V was pared by 5 bases and J by 1 base, with 19 bases between. The CDR3 DNA follows: TGTGCCAGCAGCGGAGCGTTTTTGGGGATAGGCACAGATACGCAGTATTTT. This gives the protein CASSGAFLGIGTDTQYF. Variable domain in full (rest from reference TRBV14 and TRBJ2-3): EAGVTQFPSHSVIEKGQTVTLRCDPISGHDNLYWYRRVMGKEIKFLLHFVKESKQDESGMPNNRFLAERTGGTYSTLKVQPAELEDSGVYFCASSGAFLGIGTDTQYFGPGTRLTVL.

The chain links TRBV18 to TRBJ2-1, with D unclear. Germline loops: CDR1 KGHSH, CDR2 LQKENI. The CDR3 loop spans 12 amino acids. The V end lost 3 bases, the J end lost 5 bases, and 5 bases lay between the germline ends. CDR3 sequence: CASSPRDNEQFF. The CDR3 coding sequence is TGTGCCAGCTCACCCCGGGACAATGAGCAGTTCTTC.